This TCR beta chain was retrieved from a study of T cell repertoires in cytomegalovirus infection. Study background: Matching HLA type, along with CMV infection, was indicated by public TCR beta signatures.

CDR1 is SEHNR, CDR2 FQNEAQ, per germline (reference sequence). The V end was cut by 1 base, the J end by 8 bases, with 12 bases between. The CDR3 is made up of 15 amino acids. General study results and limits: HLA-C-restricted TCR beta clonotypes specific for CMV led the ex vivo response. CMV carriers with the relevant HLA were identified by cumulative public TCR beta family frequency.

MiXCR was run by TCRdb on the reads, yielding one entry per CDR3 protein. The sample yields around 300,000 distinct CDR3 sequences, roughly 23% seen once. There are a few counts of this clonotype. Antigen: not known. Sequenced sample: PBMCs. The J gene is TRBJ1-6, the V gene TRBV7-9; D possibly corresponds to TRBD1 (6 bases). The TCR originated in a human donor in good health (CMV status not recorded). Some clones in this sample may be carry-over from other donors' samples. CDR3 coding DNA: TGTGCCAGCAGCTTAGTGGCAGGGGCTTATTCACCCCTCCACTTT. Its protein is CASSLVAGAYSPLHF.